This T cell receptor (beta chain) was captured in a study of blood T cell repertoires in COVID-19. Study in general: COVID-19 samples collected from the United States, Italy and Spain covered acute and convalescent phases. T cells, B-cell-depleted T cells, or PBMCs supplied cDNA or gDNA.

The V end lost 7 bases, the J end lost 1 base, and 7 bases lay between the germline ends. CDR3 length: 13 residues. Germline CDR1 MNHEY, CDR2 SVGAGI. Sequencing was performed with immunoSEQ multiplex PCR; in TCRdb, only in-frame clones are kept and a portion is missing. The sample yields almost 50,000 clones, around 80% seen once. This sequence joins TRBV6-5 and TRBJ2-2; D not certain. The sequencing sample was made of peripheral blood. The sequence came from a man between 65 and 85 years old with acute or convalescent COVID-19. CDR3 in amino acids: CASTILNTGELFF. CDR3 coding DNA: TGTGCCAGCACCATACTGAACACCGGGGAGCTGTTTTTT.